What follows is one TCR beta chain and its context. As yet, its antigen is unknown. The sample is drawn from a study of blood T cells in healthy people across ages. The study's findings and limits: Estimates of total diversity, which came from one million sequenced T cells, were considered to be underestimates. Because sorting was not performed, PBMCs prevented conclusive naive versus antigen-experienced comparison.

The CDR3 loop spans 14 amino acids. Trimming cost V 7 bases and J 1 base, with 11 bases left between them. Looked up from germline, CDR1 is SNHLY and CDR2 is FYNNEI. The authors drew about 10 milliliters of peripheral blood from each donor. Primed by a sample-barcoded 5' primer and a J-beta primer mix, a second PCR proceeded for roughly 6 to 12 cycles. TCRdb called the 5' RACE reads again in MiXCR, with one record for every CDR3 protein. The sample holds 1,800,000 or so distinct CDR3 sequences, 30% to 40% seen once. The genes are TRBV2 and TRBJ2-1; tentatively, D is TRBD2 (5 bases). This sequence originates from a human donor in good health. Sample: blood. Here the CDR3 reads CASILGRSYNEQFF. CDR3 in DNA: TGTGCCAGCATTCTAGGGAGATCCTACAATGAGCAGTTCTTC.